The sequence of this T cell receptor beta chain was determined in a study of cytomegalovirus exposure and HLA in healthy donors. PCR primers comprised 60 Vbeta and 13 Jbeta primers. TCRdb keeps only in-frame clones here, not all; method: immunoSEQ multiplex PCR. In the table there are around 94,000 clones, about 75% of which are singletons. The donors (healthy individuals) were bone marrow donors. With regard to this clone: Antigen specificity is unknown.

Study observations and caveats: Sequencing likely caused a cluster of highly shared sequence variants.

The CDR3 consists of 13 residues. Deletions cut 11 bases from V and 0 bases from J, with 13 bases between. Germline CDR1 is MDHEN and CDR2 is SYDVKM. The clonotype originates from a woman in her forties in good health and CMV-seronegative. Sequences were obtained from PBMCs. The V gene is TRBV28, the J gene TRBJ1-1, with D perhaps matching TRBD1 (6 bases). The CDR3 sequence: CAAIAGVNTEAFF. In DNA form, the CDR3 reads TGTGCCGCCATCGCAGGGGTGAACACTGAAGCTTTCTTT. Based on the CDR3 plus reference TRBV28 and TRBJ1-1, the full variable domain is DVKVTQSSRYLVKRTGEKVFLECVQDMDHENMFWYRQDPGLGLRLIYFSYDVKMKEKGDIPEGYSVSREKKERFSLILESASTNQTSMYLCAAIAGVNTEAFFGQGTRLTVV.